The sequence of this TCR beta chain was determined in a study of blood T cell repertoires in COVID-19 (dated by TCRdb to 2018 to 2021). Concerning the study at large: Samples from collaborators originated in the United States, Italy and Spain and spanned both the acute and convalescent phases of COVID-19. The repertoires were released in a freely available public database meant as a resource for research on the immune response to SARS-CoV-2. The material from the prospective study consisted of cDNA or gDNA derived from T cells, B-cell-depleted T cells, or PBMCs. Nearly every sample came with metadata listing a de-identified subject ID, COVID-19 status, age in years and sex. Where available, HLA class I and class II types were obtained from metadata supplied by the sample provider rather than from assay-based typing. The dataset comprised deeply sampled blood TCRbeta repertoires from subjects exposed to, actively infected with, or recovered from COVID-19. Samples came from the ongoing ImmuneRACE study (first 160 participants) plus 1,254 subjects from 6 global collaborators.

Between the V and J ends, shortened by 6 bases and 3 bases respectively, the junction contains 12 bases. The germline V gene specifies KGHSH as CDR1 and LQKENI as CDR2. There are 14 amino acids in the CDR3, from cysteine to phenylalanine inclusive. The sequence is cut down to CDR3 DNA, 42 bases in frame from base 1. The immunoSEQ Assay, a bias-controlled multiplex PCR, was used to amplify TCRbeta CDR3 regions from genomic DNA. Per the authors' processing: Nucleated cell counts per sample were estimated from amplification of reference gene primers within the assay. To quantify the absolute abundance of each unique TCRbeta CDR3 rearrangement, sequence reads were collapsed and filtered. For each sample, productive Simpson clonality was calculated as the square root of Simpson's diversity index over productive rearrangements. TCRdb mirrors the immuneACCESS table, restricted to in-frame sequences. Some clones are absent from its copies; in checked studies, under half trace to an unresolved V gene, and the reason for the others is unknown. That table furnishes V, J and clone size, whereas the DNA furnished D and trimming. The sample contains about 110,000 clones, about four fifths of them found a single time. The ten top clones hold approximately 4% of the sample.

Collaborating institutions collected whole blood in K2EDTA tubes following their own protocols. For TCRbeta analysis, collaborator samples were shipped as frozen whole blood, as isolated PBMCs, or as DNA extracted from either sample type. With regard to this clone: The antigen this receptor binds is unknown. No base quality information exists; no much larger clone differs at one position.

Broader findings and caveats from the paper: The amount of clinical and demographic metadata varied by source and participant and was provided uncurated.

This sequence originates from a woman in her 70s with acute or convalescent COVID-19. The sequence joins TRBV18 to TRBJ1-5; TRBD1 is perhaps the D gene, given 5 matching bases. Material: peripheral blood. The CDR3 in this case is CASSPTGNNQPQHF. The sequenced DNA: TGTGCCAGCTCGCCTACAGGAAACAATCAGCCCCAGCATTTT.